One sample yielded the 7 T cell receptor beta chains listed below, sequenced in a study of T-cell reconstitution after alpha-beta-depleted transplantation in children. Researchers prepared the TCRbeta library using unique molecular identifiers, the study reports. MiXCR was run by TCRdb on the PCR reads, yielding one entry per CDR3 protein. The sample comprises about 470,000 distinct CDR3 sequences, roughly 44% of which are singletons, and roughly 27% rests with the top ten. The sequencing used PBMCs, collected before TCRalphabeta/CD19-depleted stem cell transplant. The receptor set was obtained from a girl aged 2 to 10 with aplastic anemia, due to receive a stem cell transplant.

V usage is TRBV28 and J usage is TRBJ2-1; tentatively, D is TRBD1 (6 bases). V shed 0 bases and J shed 6 bases, with 18 bases lying between them. Germline V gene data show CDR1 as MDHEN and CDR2 as SYDVKM. CDR3 size: 17 residues. As DNA, the CDR3 is TGTGCCAGCAGTTTATGGTTTTCCCGACAGGAGGTCAATGAGCAGTTCTTC. It codes for CASSLWFSRQEVNEQFF. Full variable domain (outside the CDR3, taken from reference TRBV28 and TRBJ2-1): DVKVTQSSRYLVKRTGEKVFLECVQDMDHENMFWYRQDPGLGLRLIYFSYDVKMKEKGDIPEGYSVSREKKERFSLILESASTNQTSMYLCASSLWFSRQEVNEQFFGPGTRLTVL.

This clonotype has ten or more counts. The chain is built from TRBV11-2 and TRBJ1-1; D is undetermined. This CDR3 spans 13 amino acids. The ends were cut back, 0 bases at V and 0 bases at J, with 2 bases in the middle. Germline CDR1 and CDR2: SGHAT and FQNNGV. CDR3 sequence: CASSLEVNTEAFF. CDR3 DNA sequence: TGTGCCAGCAGCTTAGAGGTGAACACTGAAGCTTTCTTT. The full variable domain, in which reference TRBV11-2 and TRBJ1-1 provide the parts outside the CDR3, is EAGVAQSPRYKIIEKRQSVAFWCNPISGHATLYWYQQILGQGPKLLIQFQNNGVVDDSQLPKDRFSAERLKGVDSTLKIQPAKLEDSAVYLCASSLEVNTEAFFGQGTRLTVV.

The chain is built from TRBV19 and TRBJ1-5, with a weak D call TRBD1 (6 bases). The CDR3 extends over 12 amino acids. Germline V CDR1 and CDR2: LNHDA, SQIVND (reference sequence). Trimming pared 7 bases from V and 6 bases from J, leaving 10 bases between. The CDR3, as DNA: TGTGCCAGTAACAGGGTCGGTCAGCCCCAGCATTTT. This codes for CASNRVGQPQHF.

This clonotype was seen a handful of times. The rearrangement links TRBV5-5 to TRBJ2-1, with D possibly TRBD1 on 7 matching bases. V lost 2 bases and J 8 bases, leaving 11 bases between the germline ends. The germline V gene encodes CDR1 SGHKS and CDR2 YYEKEE (reference sequence). CDR3 length: 13 amino acids. Here the CDR3 DNA reads TGTGCCAGCAGCTTCCGCAGGGGGGATGAGCAGTTCTTC. Its protein product is CASSFRRGDEQFF. The complete variable domain, with remaining parts taken from reference TRBV5-5 and TRBJ2-1, reads DAGVTQSPTHLIKTRGQQVTLRCSPISGHKSVSWYQQVLGQGPQFIFQYYEKEERGRGNFPDRFSARQFPNYSSELNVNALLLGDSALYLCASSFRRGDEQFFGPGTRLTVL.

The chain is built from TRBV10-2 and TRBJ1-5, with D perhaps TRBD1 (6 bases). CDR1 is WSHSY and CDR2 is SAAADI in the germline V gene. CDR3 size: 14 residues. V lost 7 bases, J lost 4 bases, and 14 bases lay in between. CDR3 bases: TGCGCCAGCACTACAGGGTTCGGGAATCAGCCCCAGCATTTT. This translates into CASTTGFGNQPQHF.

The chain recombines TRBV7-2 with TRBJ2-2; 7 nucleotides agree with TRBD2. The V segment lost 1 base and the J segment 4 bases; nucleotides outside the gene matches: 6. This CDR3 contains 16 residues. The germline CDR1 and CDR2 sequences are SGHTA and FQGNSA. In nucleotides, the CDR3 is TGTGCCAGCAGCTTAGAGGCGGGAGTGGGCACCGGGGAGCTGTTTTTT. Translated, it gives CASSLEAGVGTGELFF.

Comments on this clonotype: This may come from a read error, since a much larger clone is one base off. This chain links TRBV5-1 with TRBJ2-7, with a possible D match to TRBD1 (5 bases). V lost 4 bases and J lost 9, with 20 bases in between. Germline loops: CDR1 SGHRS, CDR2 YFSETQ. The CDR3 runs 14 residues. The CDR3 protein is CASSPKSDKLGQYF. The CDR3 nucleotides are TGCGCCAGCAGCCCAAAGTCGGACAAATTGGGGCAGTACTTC.